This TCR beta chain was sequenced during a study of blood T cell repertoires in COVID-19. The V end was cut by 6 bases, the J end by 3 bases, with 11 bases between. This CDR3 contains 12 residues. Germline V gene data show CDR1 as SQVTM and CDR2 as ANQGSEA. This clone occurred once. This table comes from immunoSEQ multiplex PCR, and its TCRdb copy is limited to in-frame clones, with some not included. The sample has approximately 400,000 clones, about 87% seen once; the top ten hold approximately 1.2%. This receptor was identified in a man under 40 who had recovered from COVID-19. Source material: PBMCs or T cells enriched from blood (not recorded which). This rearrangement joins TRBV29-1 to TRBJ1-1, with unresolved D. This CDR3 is CSVSGLDTEAFF. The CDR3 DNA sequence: TGCAGCGTCAGCGGCCTCGACACTGAAGCTTTCTTT.